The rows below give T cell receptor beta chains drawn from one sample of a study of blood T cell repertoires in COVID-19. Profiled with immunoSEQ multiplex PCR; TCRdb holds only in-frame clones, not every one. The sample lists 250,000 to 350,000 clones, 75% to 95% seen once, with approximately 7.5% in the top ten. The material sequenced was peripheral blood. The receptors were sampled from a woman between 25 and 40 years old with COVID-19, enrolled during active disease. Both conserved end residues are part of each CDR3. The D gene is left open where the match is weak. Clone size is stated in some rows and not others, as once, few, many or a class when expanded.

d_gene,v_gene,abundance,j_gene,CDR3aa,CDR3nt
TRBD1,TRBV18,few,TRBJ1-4,CASSPRDRAREKLFF,TGTGCCAGCTCACCTCGGGACAGAGCGAGAGAAAAACTGTTTTTT
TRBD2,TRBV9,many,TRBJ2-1,CASSVASGLAVDNEQFF,TGTGCCAGCAGCGTAGCTAGCGGTCTAGCGGTAGACAATGAGCAGTTCTTC
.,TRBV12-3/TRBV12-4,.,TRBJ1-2,CASSSGLGGGYTF,TGTGCCAGCAGTTCAGGTTTAGGGGGTGGCTACACCTTC
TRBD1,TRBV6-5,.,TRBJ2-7,CASSRTGGRQEQYF,TGTGCCAGCAGCCGGACAGGGGGTCGGCAGGAGCAGTACTTC
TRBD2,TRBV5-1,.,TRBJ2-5,CASTGLAGYQETQYF,TGCGCCAGCACTGGGCTAGCGGGGTACCAAGAGACCCAGTACTTC
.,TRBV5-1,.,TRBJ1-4,CASSPGTGGGEKLFF,TGCGCCAGCAGCCCGGGGACCGGGGGAGGTGAAAAACTGTTTTTT
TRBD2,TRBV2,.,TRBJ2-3,CASSPTSGRADTQYF,TGTGCCAGCAGTCCGACTAGCGGGAGAGCAGATACGCAGTATTTT
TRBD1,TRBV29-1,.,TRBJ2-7,CSAGRTGGYEQYF,TGCAGCGCCGGGCGGACAGGGGGCTACGAGCAGTACTTC
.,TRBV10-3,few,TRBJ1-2,CAIRTEDGYTF,TGTGCCATCAGGACAGAAGATGGCTACACCTTC
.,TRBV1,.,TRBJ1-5,CTSSQASVSNQPQHF,TGCACCAGCAGCCAAGCGAGCGTTAGCAATCAGCCCCAGCATTTT
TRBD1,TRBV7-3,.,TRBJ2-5,CASSTPGQEETQYF,TGTGCCAGCAGCACCCCGGGACAGGAGGAGACCCAGTACTTC
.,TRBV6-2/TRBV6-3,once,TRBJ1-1,CASSHGDTLNTEAFF,TGTGCCAGCAGTCACGGGGACACGCTGAACACTGAAGCTTTCTTT
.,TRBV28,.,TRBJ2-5,CASSPPPGHLRETQYF,TGTGCCAGCAGCCCCCCGCCGGGACATTTAAGGGAGACCCAGTACTTC
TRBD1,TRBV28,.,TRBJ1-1,CATGDRAENTEAFF,TGTGCCACTGGGGACAGGGCAGAGAACACTGAAGCTTTCTTT
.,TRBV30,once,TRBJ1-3,CAWSGGFAGNTIYF,TGTGCCTGGAGTGGCGGGTTTGCTGGAAACACCATATATTTT
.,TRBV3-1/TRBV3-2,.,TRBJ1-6,CASSQDDEDSPLHF,TGTGCCAGCAGCCAAGACGATGAGGATTCACCCCTCCACTTT
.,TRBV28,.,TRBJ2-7,CASSLGGRYEQYF,TGTGCCAGCAGTTTAGGGGGCCGGTACGAGCAGTACTTC
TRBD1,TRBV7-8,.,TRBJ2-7,CASSLAPDRGYEQYF,TGTGCCAGCAGCTTAGCACCGGACAGGGGGTACGAGCAGTACTTC
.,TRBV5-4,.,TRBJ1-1,CASSFTGGTEAFF,TGTGCCAGCAGCTTTACCGGGGGTACTGAAGCTTTCTTT
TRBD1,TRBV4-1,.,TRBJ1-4,CASSPRTGGNEKLFF,TGCGCCAGCAGCCCAAGGACAGGGGGAAATGAAAAACTGTTTTTT
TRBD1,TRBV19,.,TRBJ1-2,CASTGTGIHGYTF,TGTGCCAGTACTGGGACAGGGATCCATGGCTACACCTTC
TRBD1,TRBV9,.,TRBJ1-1,CASSDGTGWNEAFF,TGTGCCAGCAGCGACGGGACAGGGTGGAATGAAGCTTTCTTT
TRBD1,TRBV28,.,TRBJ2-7,CASTPAGQASYEQYF,TGTGCCAGCACCCCTGCGGGACAGGCCTCCTACGAGCAGTACTTC
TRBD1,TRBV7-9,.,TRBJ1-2,CASSLDGTVDYGYTF,TGTGCCAGCAGCTTAGATGGGACAGTCGACTATGGCTACACCTTC
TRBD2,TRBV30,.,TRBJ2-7,CAWSLGLAVPYEQYF,TGTGCCTGGAGTTTAGGACTAGCGGTCCCCTACGAGCAGTACTTC
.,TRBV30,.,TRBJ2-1,CAWSVLAGYNEQFF,TGTGCCTGGAGTGTACTAGCAGGGTACAATGAGCAGTTCTTC
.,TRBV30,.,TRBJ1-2,CAWRNSGQNNYGYTF,TGTGCCTGGAGGAACTCGGGACAAAATAACTATGGCTACACCTTC